This T cell receptor beta chain was identified during a study of immune evolution from preneoplasia to lung adenocarcinoma (dated by TCRdb to about 2021). The study in broad terms: HLA loss of heterozygosity was observed in approximately 7%, 15% and 30% of AIS, MIA and ADC lesions, respectively, and was not observed in any AAH lesions. Immune contexture across lung adenocarcinoma precursors and invasive adenocarcinoma was profiled using immune gene expression, TCR sequencing and multiplex immunofluorescence. Resected precursor lesions (AAH, AIS, MIA) and invasive adenocarcinomas were compared against paired morphologically normal lung tissue. The sample size was set by how many specimens were available, not by a prior power calculation. The immune data were integrated with whole exome sequencing and methylation data obtained from the same cohort of nodules. The overall cohort was made up of fewer than 70 patients with pulmonary nodules who had surgical resection. The TCR sequencing data were obtained from about 51 patients. It was reported in the study that 95 to 120 samples were used for TCR sequencing. POLYSOLVER was used to infer Class I HLA alleles from exome data, while LOHHLA was used to detect allele-specific HLA loss. The study at large found these results: The highest clonality was observed in normal lung, whereas higher T cell density and diversity but lower clonality appeared to be present in later-stage lesions. The highest T cell clonality was observed in KRAS-mutant nodules compared with EGFR-mutant or double wild-type lesions. Normal lung had the highest top T cell clone frequencies, which appeared to decline progressively from AAH through AIS, MIA and invasive adenocarcinoma. Findings were based on association rather than direct causation; larger cohorts with long-term follow-up and longitudinal biopsies were deemed needed. Because every patient came from Japan and China, how well the results apply to Western populations was uncertain.

A remark on this clone: The antigen this receptor binds is unknown. No per-base quality is available; no much larger clone lies one base away.

Including cysteine and phenylalanine, the CDR3 has 14 amino acids. Only CDR3 DNA remains: 42 bases, in frame from the first base. Ends trimmed: V by 6 bases, J by 8 bases; bases unmatched to a gene: 11. As encoded in the germline V gene, CDR1 is MNHEY while CDR2 is SVGAGI. TCR beta CDR3 regions were sequenced from DNA using the immunoSEQ hsTCRbeta Kit. Processing in the source paper ran as follows. The ImmunoSEQ Analyzer was used to analyse the TCR sequencing data. T cell clonality was defined as 1 minus Pielou's evenness, calculated on productive rearrangements. The inverse Simpson index, applied to productive templates, was used to measure T cell diversity. T cell density was defined as TCR beta template counts normalized to usable DNA, with usable DNA estimated by amplifying and sequencing housekeeping genes. Two-sided Kruskal-Wallis tests were used to compare TCR metrics across histologic stages. TCRdb re-hosts the immuneACCESS table, in-frame sequences only. Its copies lack some clones; in the studies checked, an unresolved V gene accounts for under half of them, and the cause for the rest is not known. V, J and clone size were drawn from that table, and D and trimming were deduced from the DNA. Across this sample there are 6,000 to 6,500 clones, with nearly 75% seen only once. The ten largest clones take up approximately 9.4% of the sample.

Resection was performed on patients in Japan or China between the mid-2010s and the late 2010s. The histologic diagnosis of each case was independently confirmed on H&E slides by two lung cancer pathologists. Macro-dissection after pathologic assessment enriched premalignant or tumor cells for nucleic acid extraction. DNA was isolated from FFPE tissue using the AllPrep DNA/RNA FFPE Kit. The V and J genes are TRBV6-5 and TRBJ1-2; 8 bases in between match TRBD1. The sequence was collected from a donor at least 70 years old with lung adenocarcinoma. Sequencing used FFPE lung adenocarcinoma in situ tissue. In the paper's terms, the cell subset or site label means: preinvasive adenocarcinoma in situ (AIS). For the CDR3, the sequence is CASRLTGGQGGYTF. The DNA sequence is given as TGTGCCAGCAGACTCACAGGGGGTCAGGGCGGCTACACCTTC.